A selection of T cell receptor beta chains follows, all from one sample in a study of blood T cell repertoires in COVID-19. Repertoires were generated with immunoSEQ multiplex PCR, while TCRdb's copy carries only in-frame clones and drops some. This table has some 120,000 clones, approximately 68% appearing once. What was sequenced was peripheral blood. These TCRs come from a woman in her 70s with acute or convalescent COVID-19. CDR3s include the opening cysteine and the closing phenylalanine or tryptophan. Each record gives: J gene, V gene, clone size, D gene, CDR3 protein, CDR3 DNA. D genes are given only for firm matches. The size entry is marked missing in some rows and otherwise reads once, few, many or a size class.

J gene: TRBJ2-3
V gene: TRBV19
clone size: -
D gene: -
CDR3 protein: CASSPQGGTQYF
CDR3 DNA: TGTGCCAGTAGCCCACAGGGTGGTACGCAGTATTTT

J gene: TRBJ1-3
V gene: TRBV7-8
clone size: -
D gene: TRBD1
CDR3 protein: CASSYLTGVFGNTIYF
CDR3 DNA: TGTGCCAGCAGCTATCTCACAGGGGTTTTTGGAAACACCATATATTTT

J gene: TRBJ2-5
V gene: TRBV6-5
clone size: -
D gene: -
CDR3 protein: CASRQGFAGTQYF
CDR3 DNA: TGTGCCAGCCGCCAGGGGTTTGCTGGGACCCAGTACTTC

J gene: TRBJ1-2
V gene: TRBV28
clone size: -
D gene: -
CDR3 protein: CASSTGMNGYTF
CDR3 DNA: TGTGCCAGTAGTACAGGGATGAATGGCTACACCTTC

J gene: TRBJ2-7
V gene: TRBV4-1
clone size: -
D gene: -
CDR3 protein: CASSHPAAQGDEQYF
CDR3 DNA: TGCGCCAGCAGCCACCCCGCAGCCCAAGGAGACGAGCAGTACTTC

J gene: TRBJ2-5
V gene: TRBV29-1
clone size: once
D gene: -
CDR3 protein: CSVLRGSETQYF
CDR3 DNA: TGCAGCGTGTTGAGGGGGTCGGAGACCCAGTACTTC

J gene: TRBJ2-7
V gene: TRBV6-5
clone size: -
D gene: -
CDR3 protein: CASSHTSYEQYF
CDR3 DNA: TGTGCCAGCAGTCATACTTCCTACGAGCAGTACTTC

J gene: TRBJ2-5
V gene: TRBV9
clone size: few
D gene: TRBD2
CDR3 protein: CASSAAPSGGAPETQYF
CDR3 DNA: TGTGCCAGCAGCGCGGCCCCTAGCGGGGGGGCTCCAGAGACCCAGTACTTC

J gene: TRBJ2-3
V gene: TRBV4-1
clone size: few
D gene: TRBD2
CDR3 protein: CASSQDVLAGAGDTQYF
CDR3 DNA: TGCGCCAGCAGCCAAGACGTTCTAGCGGGAGCGGGTGATACGCAGTATTTT

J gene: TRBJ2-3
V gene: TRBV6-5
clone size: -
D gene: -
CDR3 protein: CASSPAGDTQYF
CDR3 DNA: TGTGCCAGCAGCCCAGCGGGAGATACGCAGTATTTT

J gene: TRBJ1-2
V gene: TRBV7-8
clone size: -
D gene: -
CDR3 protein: CASSPGDNYGYTF
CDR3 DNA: TGTGCCAGCAGCCCCGGAGATAACTATGGCTACACCTTC

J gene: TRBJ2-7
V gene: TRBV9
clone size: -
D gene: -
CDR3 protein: CASSVEPDRRFYEQYF
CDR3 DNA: TGTGCCAGCAGCGTAGAGCCGGACAGAAGGTTCTACGAGCAGTACTTC

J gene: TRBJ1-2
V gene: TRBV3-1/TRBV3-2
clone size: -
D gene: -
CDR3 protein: CASSHLGQMDGYTF
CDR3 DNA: TGTGCCAGCAGCCACCTAGGACAGATGGATGGCTACACCTTC

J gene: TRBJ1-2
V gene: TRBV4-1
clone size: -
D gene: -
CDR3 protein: CASSQDLRRGDGYTF
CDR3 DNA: TGCGCCAGCAGCCAAGATTTGCGCAGGGGAGATGGCTACACCTTC

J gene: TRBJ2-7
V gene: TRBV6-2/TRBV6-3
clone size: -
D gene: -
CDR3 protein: CASSSDRYEQYF
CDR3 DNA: TGTGCCAGCAGTTCGGACAGATACGAGCAGTACTTC

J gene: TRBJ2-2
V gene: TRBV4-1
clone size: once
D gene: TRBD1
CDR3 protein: CASSQDRQGAQSGELFF
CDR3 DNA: TGCGCCAGCAGCCAAGATCGGCAGGGGGCTCAGTCCGGGGAGCTGTTTTTT

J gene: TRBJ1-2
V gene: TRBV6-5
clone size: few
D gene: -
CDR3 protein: CASSYSGGNYGYTF
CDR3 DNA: TGTGCCAGCAGTTACTCGGGGGGGAACTATGGCTACACCTTC

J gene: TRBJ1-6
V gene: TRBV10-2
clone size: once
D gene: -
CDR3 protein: CASSESGQGGSPLHF
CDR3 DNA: TGCGCCAGCAGTGAGTCTGGCCAGGGTGGGTCACCCCTCCACTTT

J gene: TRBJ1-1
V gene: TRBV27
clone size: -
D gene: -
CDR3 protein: CASSFQGRTEAFF
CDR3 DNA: TGTGCCAGCAGTTTTCAGGGTCGCACTGAAGCTTTCTTT

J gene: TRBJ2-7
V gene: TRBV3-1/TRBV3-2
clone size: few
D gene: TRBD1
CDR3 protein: CASSQATGGYEQYF
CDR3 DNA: TGTGCCAGCAGCCAAGCAACAGGGGGGTACGAGCAGTACTTC

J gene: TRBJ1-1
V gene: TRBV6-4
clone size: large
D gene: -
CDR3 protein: CASSEGANTEAFF
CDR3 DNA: TGTGCCAGCAGTGAGGGGGCGAACACTGAAGCTTTCTTT

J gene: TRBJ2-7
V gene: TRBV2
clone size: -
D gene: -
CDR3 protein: CASSLQGTSYEQYF
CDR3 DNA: TGTGCCAGCAGTCTTCAGGGGACCTCCTACGAGCAGTACTTC

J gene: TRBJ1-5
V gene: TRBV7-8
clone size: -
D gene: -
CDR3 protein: CASSLVQAPGPQHF
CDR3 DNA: TGTGCCAGCAGCTTAGTGCAGGCCCCCGGGCCCCAGCATTTT

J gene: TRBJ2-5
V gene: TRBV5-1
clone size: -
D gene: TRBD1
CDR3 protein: CASSPGQPETQYF
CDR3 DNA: TGCGCCAGCAGCCCGGGACAGCCAGAGACCCAGTACTTC

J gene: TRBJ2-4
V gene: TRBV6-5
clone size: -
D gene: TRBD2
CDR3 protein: CASMGGAKNIQYF
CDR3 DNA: TGTGCCAGCATGGGGGGGGCCAAAAACATTCAGTACTTC

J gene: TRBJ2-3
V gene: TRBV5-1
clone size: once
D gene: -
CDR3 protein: CASSLGRDTRTDTQYF
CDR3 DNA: TGCGCCAGCAGCTTGGGCCGGGACACACGCACAGATACGCAGTATTTT

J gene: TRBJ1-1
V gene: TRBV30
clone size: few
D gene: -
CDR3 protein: CAWRGGGSGTEAFF
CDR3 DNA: TGTGCCTGGAGGGGCGGAGGAAGTGGCACTGAAGCTTTCTTT

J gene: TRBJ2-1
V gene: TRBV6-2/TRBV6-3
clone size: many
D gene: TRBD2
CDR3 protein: CASSYSPPSGIYNEQFF
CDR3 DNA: TGTGCCAGCAGTTACTCCCCCCCGAGCGGGATCTACAATGAGCAGTTCTTC

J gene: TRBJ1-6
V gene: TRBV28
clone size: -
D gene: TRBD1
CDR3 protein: CASSPGTGGSPLHF
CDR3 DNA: TGTGCCAGCAGTCCCGGGACAGGGGGTTCACCCCTCCACTTT

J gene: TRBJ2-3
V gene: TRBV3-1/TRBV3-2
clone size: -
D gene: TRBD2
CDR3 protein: CASSPRTSPTDTQYF
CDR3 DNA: TGTGCCAGCAGCCCACGGACTAGCCCCACAGATACGCAGTATTTT

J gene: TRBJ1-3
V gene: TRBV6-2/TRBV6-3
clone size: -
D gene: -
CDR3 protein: CASSSRGNTIYF
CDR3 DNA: TGTGCCAGCAGTTCTCGGGGAAACACCATATATTTT

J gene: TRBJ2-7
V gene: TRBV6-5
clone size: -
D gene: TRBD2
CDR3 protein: CASRPGGPAYEQYF
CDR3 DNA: TGTGCCAGCAGGCCGGGGGGACCTGCCTACGAGCAGTACTTC

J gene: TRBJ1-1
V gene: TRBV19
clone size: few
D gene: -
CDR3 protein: CASSLGMGKGHTEAFF
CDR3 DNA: TGTGCCAGTAGTCTTGGTATGGGGAAGGGGCACACTGAAGCTTTCTTT

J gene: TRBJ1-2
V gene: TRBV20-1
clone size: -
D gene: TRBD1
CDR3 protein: CSASYGDRGDYGYTF
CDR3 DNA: TGCAGTGCTAGTTATGGGGACAGGGGGGACTATGGCTACACCTTC

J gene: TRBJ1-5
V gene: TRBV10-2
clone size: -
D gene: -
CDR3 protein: CASSVAGGQPQHF
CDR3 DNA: TGCGCCAGCAGTGTGGCTGGCGGGCAGCCCCAGCATTTT

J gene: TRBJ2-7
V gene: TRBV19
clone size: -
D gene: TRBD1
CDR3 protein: CASTGGNEQYF
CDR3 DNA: TGTGCCAGTACAGGGGGCAACGAGCAGTACTTC

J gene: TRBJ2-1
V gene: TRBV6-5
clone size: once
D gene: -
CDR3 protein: CASSYRSSYNEQFF
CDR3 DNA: TGTGCCAGCAGTTACAGGAGCTCCTACAATGAGCAGTTCTTC

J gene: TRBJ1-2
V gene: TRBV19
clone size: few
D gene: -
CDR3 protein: CASSFGTRDGYTF
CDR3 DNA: TGTGCCAGTAGCTTCGGGACTCGCGATGGCTACACCTTC

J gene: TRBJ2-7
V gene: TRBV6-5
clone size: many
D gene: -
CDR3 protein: CASSPGGSYEQYF
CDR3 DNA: TGTGCCAGCAGCCCCGGCGGTTCCTACGAGCAGTACTTC

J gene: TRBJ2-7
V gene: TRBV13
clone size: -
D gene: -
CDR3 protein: CASSSTRESSYEQYF
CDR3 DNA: TGTGCCAGCAGCTCCACGAGGGAAAGCTCCTACGAGCAGTACTTC

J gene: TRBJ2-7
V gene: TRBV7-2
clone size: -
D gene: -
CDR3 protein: CASSLNPGATYEQYF
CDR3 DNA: TGTGCCAGCAGCTTAAATCCAGGGGCGACGTACGAGCAGTACTTC

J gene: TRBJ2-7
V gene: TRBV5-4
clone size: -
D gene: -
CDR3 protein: CASSRDLSVYEQYF
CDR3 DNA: TGTGCCAGCAGCCGCGATTTGAGTGTCTACGAGCAGTACTTC

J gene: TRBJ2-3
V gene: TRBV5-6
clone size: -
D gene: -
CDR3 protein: CASRAPRGTQYF
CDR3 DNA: TGTGCCAGCAGGGCGCCCCGGGGTACGCAGTATTTT

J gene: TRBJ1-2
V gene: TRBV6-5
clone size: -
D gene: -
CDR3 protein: CASRTPHRNYGYTF
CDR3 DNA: TGTGCCAGCAGGACCCCCCACAGAAACTATGGCTACACCTTC

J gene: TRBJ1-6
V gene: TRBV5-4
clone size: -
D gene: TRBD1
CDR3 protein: CASTYRGYNSPLHF
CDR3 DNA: TGTGCCAGCACTTACAGGGGTTATAATTCACCCCTCCACTTT